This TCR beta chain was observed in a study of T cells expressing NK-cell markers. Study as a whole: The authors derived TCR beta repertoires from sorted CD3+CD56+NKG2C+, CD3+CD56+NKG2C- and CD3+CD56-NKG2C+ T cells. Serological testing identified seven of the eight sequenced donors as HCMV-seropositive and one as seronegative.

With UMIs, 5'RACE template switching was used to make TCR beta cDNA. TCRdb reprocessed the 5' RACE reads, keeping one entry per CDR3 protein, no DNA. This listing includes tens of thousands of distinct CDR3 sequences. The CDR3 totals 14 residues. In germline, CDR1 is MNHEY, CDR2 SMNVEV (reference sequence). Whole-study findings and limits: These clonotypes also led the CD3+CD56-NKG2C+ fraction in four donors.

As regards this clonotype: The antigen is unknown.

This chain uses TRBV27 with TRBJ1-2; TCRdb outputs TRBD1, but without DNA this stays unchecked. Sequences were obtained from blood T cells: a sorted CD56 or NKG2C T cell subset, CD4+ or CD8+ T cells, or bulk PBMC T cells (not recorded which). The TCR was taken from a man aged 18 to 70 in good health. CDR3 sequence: CASSQRDPRVGYTF.